This entry lists 21 T cell receptor beta chains sequenced from one sample in a study of shared clonotypes between healthy human individuals. Libraries were prepared by immunoSEQ multiplex PCR; TCRdb keeps only in-frame clonotypes and omits some of them. Among around 2,100,000 clones listed, approximately 95% were seen once. CD45RO-negative cells were positively selected for CCR7, leaving out terminally differentiated effector memory CD45RA+ cells. Sequenced: naive CD8+ T cells sorted from blood. These receptors were collected from a man younger than 35 in good health.

The rearrangement uses TRBV7-9 and TRBJ2-7, with TRBD2 matching 9 bases. This CDR3 contains 15 residues. The V segment lost 4 bases and the J segment 3 bases; nucleotides outside the gene matches: 7. Looked up from germline, CDR1 is SEHNR and CDR2 is FQNEAQ (reference sequence). CDR3 sequence (DNA): TGTGCCAGCAGCTCAGCGGGAGGCCCAATCTACGAGCAGTACTTC. It specifies CASSSAGGPIYEQYF.

CDR3 amino acids: CASSLDQGTDGYTF. The DNA for the CDR3 is TGTGCCAGCAGCTTAGATCAGGGGACGGACGGCTACACCTTC. V and J are TRBV7-2 and TRBJ1-2; tentative D call: TRBD1 (6 bases). This CDR3 is 14 amino acids long. Trimming removed 1 base from V and 8 bases from J, with 14 bases in between. From germline, CDR1 is SGHTA and CDR2 FQGNSA.

V gene TRBV5-4 combines with J gene TRBJ1-2; D unresolved. Germline V gives CDR1 SGHNT, CDR2 YYREEE (reference sequence). This CDR3 is 15 amino acids long. V was trimmed by 0 bases and J by 3 bases, leaving 12 bases between them. The CDR3 reads CASSLEVGPDYGYTF. In DNA, the CDR3 is TGTGCCAGCAGCTTGGAGGTCGGTCCAGACTATGGCTACACCTTC.

The chain recombines TRBV5-1 with TRBJ2-7; 9 nucleotides align to TRBD1. Germline V gene sequence: CDR1 SGHRS, CDR2 YFSETQ. The V segment lost 2 bases and the J segment 4 bases; nucleotides outside the gene matches: 4. This CDR3 spans 14 amino acids. The CDR3 sequence: CASSFGTGKYEQYF. The CDR3 nucleotides are TGCGCCAGCAGCTTTGGGACAGGGAAGTACGAGCAGTACTTC.

V is TRBV6-1 and J is TRBJ1-2; 9 bases align to TRBD1. The trim removed 6 bases at V and 4 bases at J, leaving 9 bases unmatched. Germline V CDR1 and CDR2: MNHNS, SASEGT. There are 15 residues in the CDR3. CDR3 loop: CASRGQGGELYGYTF. As DNA, the CDR3 is TGTGCCAGCAGGGGACAGGGAGGGGAACTCTATGGCTACACCTTC.

V is TRBV27 and J is TRBJ2-5; 11 bases are a match to TRBD2. In germline, CDR1 is MNHEY, CDR2 SMNVEV (reference sequence). V shed 9 bases, J shed 9 bases, and the junction held 21 bases outside the gene matches. This CDR3 has 17 amino acids. The CDR3 bases are TGTGCCAGTTCCCGATGGGGGACTAGCGGACCCGAGTCGTCCCAGTACTTC. It codes for CASSRWGTSGPESSQYF.

The rearrangement links TRBV27 to TRBJ2-1; no clear D. Per germline, CDR1 MNHEY and CDR2 SMNVEV (reference sequence). This CDR3 region has 13 residues. V gave up 5 bases and J gave up 6 bases, with 11 bases separating them. CDR3 protein: CASSPRPVNEQFF. The CDR3 DNA follows: TGTGCCAGCAGTCCACGGCCAGTCAATGAGCAGTTCTTC.

This clone came up once. Here the CDR3 DNA reads TGTGCCAGCAGCGCATCCTCGGCGGGACTGACCGGGGAGCTGTTTTTT. This sequence encodes CASSASSAGLTGELFF. The rearrangement joins TRBV9 to TRBJ2-2, with D possibly matching TRBD2 (6 bases). The CDR3 has 16 residues. The germline V gene encodes CDR1 SGDLS and CDR2 YYNGEE. V dropped 3 bases and J dropped 5 bases, with 17 bases sitting between them.

The gene calls are TRBV15 and TRBJ2-5; the match to TRBD2 covers 9 bases. CDR1 and CDR2 from the germline V gene are LNHNV and YYDKDF (reference sequence). V was pared by 0 bases and J by 2 bases, with 16 bases of the junction left unmatched. This CDR3 spans 20 amino acids. The CDR3 loop is CATSRDFSRGGAVGQETQYF. CDR3 DNA sequence: TGTGCCACCAGCAGAGATTTCTCCCGCGGGGGGGCAGTAGGGCAAGAGACCCAGTACTTC.

This clone was counted a single time. This chain links TRBV2 with TRBJ1-5, with D tentatively TRBD1 (5 bases). CDR3 size: 15 residues. Between the trimmed V and J ends, which lost 4 bases and 9 bases, there was a span of 19 bases. CDR1 and CDR2 (germline): SNHLY, FYNNEI. CDR3 residues: CASSVSGGGTRPQHF. CDR3 DNA sequence: TGTGCCAGCAGTGTCTCGGGGGGAGGGACTCGGCCCCAGCATTTT.

The chain's CDR3 is CASNPSGSADTQYF. CDR3 nucleotides: TGTGCCAGCAACCCTAGCGGGAGTGCAGATACGCAGTATTTT. J is TRBJ2-3 and V is TRBV9; 10 bases line up with TRBD2. The germline gives CDR1 SGDLS, CDR2 YYNGEE. V trimming: 6 bases; J trimming: 4 bases; junction bases outside the gene matches: 5. The CDR3 extends over 14 amino acids.

The genes are TRBV27 and TRBJ1-1; the D is unclear. This CDR3 spans 14 amino acids. Germline V gene data show CDR1 as MNHEY and CDR2 as SMNVEV (reference sequence). Trimming stripped 3 bases from V and 1 base from J, with 9 bases between. The CDR3 DNA reads as TGTGCCAGCAGTTTTGGCACGCCGAACACTGAAGCTTTCTTT. It codes for CASSFGTPNTEAFF.

The chain couples TRBV10-3 to TRBJ1-1; the D is unclear. This CDR3 is 14 amino acids long. Trimming shortened V by 3 bases and J by 3 bases, and 11 bases separated the two germline ends. Germline CDR1 and CDR2: ENHRY and SYGVKD. The CDR3 DNA reads TGTGCCATCAGTGAACCCCGGGGTGACACTGAAGCTTTCTTT. Protein: CAISEPRGDTEAFF.

About this clone itself: The identical CDR3 is also encoded by other nucleotide sequences in the sample. CDR3 coding DNA: TGTGCCAGCAGTCCCGGGGCGACCTACGAGCAGTACTTC. It specifies CASSPGATYEQYF. The gene calls are TRBV6-5 and TRBJ2-7; TRBD1 or TRBD2 may be the D gene (5 bases each). Trimming pared 5 bases from V and 2 bases from J, leaving 10 bases between. This CDR3 spans 13 amino acids. Germline-derived CDR1 and CDR2 are MNHEY and SVGAGI.

Here the CDR3 reads CASSEGLGSTDTQYF. CDR3 nucleotides: TGTGCCAGCAGTGAAGGTCTGGGGAGCACAGATACGCAGTATTTT. J is TRBJ2-3 and V is TRBV2; no firm D call. V shed 1 base and J shed 0 bases, with 8 bases lying between them. Germline CDR1 is SNHLY and CDR2 is FYNNEI. CDR3 length: 15 amino acids.

The chain uses TRBV6-1 and TRBJ1-5, with D hard to call. The CDR3 loop spans 13 amino acids. From germline, CDR1 is MNHNS and CDR2 SASEGT. Between the trimmed V and J ends, which lost 3 bases and 6 bases, there was a span of 9 bases. The CDR3 spells CASSDWLGQPQHF. The CDR3 nucleotides read TGTGCCAGCAGTGACTGGCTGGGTCAGCCCCAGCATTTT.

V is TRBV2 and J is TRBJ1-1, with D perhaps TRBD1 (6 bases). Germline lookup yields CDR1 SNHLY and CDR2 FYNNEI. With 1 base removed from V and 4 bases from J, the gap between germline ends came to 16 bases. The CDR3 has 16 residues. The CDR3 here is CASSEDQGRSTTEAFF. The CDR3 DNA sequence: TGTGCCAGCAGTGAAGATCAGGGGAGATCCACCACTGAAGCTTTCTTT. Variable domain in full (rest from reference TRBV2 and TRBJ1-1): EPEVTQTPSHQVTQMGQEVILRCVPISNHLYFYWYRQILGQKVEFLVSFYNNEISEKSEIFDDQFSVERPDGSNFTLKIRSTKLEDSAMYFCASSEDQGRSTTEAFFGQGTRLTVV.

This chain joins TRBV9 and TRBJ1-6; D is unresolved. CDR3 length equals 14 residues. CDR1 is SGDLS and CDR2 is YYNGEE in the germline V gene. Trimming stripped 4 bases from V and 0 bases from J, with 5 bases between. This CDR3 reads CASSPDSYNSPLHF. The CDR3 coding sequence is TGTGCCAGCAGCCCCGACTCCTATAATTCACCCCTCCACTTT.

This rearrangement joins TRBV19 to TRBJ1-5; 7 bases are a match to TRBD1. V was pared by 1 base and J by 2 bases, with 5 bases of the junction left unmatched. CDR3 length: 16 amino acids. Per the germline V gene, CDR1 is LNHDA and CDR2 is SQIVND (reference sequence). CDR3 amino acids: CASSIGDRAGNQPQHF. CDR3 DNA sequence: TGTGCCAGTAGTATAGGTGACAGGGCTGGCAATCAGCCCCAGCATTTT.

A remark on this clone: This sequence may be a read error, since a much larger clone differs from it by one base. This CDR3 is also generated by other DNA sequences in the sample. V usage is TRBV30 and J usage is TRBJ1-1; D call uncertain. The CDR3 sequence is 13 residues long. Germline-derived CDR1 and CDR2 are GTSNPN and SVGIG (reference sequence). V was shortened by 0 bases and J by 3 bases, with 8 bases between the two germline ends. The CDR3 DNA follows: TGTGCCTGGAGTGTAGGAGGGTACACTGAAGCTTTCTTT. It specifies CAWSVGGYTEAFF. The variable domain in full, completed from reference TRBV30 and TRBJ1-1, reads SQTIHQWPATLVQPVGSPLSLECTVEGTSNPNLYWYRQAAGRGLQLLFYSVGIGQISSEVPQNLSASRPQDRQFILSSKKLLLSDSGFYLCAWSVGGYTEAFFGQGTRLTVV.

The chain joins TRBV5-4 to TRBJ2-1; 9 bases line up with TRBD1. CDR1 SGHNT and CDR2 YYREEE come from the germline V gene (reference sequence). The CDR3 consists of 13 residues. The V gene end was trimmed by 5 bases and the J gene end by 6 bases; junction bases not matched to a gene: 3. The CDR3, as DNA: TGTGCCAGCAGAGCGACAGGGGGCAATGAGCAGTTCTTC. Encoded protein: CASRATGGNEQFF.